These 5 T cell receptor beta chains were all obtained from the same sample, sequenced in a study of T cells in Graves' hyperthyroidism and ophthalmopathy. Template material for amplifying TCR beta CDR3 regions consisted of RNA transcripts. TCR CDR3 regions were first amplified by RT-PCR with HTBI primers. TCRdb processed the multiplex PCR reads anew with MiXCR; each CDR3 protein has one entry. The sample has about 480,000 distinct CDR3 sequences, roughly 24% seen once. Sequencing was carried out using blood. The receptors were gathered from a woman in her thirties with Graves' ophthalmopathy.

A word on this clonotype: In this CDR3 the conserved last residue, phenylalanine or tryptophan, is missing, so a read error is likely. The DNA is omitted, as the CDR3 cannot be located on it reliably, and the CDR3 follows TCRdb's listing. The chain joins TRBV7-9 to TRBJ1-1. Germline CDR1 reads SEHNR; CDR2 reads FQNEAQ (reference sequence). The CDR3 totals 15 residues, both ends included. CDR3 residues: CASSSTVDGNTEAWL.

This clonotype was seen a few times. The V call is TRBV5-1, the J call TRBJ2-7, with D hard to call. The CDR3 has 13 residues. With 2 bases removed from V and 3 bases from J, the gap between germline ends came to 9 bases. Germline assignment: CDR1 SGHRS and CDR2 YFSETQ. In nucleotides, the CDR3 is TGCGCCAGCAGCTTTGACGTCAACTACGAGCAGTACTTC. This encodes CASSFDVNYEQYF.

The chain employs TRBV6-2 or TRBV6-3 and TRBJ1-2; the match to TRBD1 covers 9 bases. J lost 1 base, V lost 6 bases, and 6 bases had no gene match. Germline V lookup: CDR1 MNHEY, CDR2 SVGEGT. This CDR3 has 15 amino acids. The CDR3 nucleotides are TGTGCCAGCAGCCTCGGGACAGGGAATAACTATGGCTACACCTTC. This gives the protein CASSLGTGNNYGYTF.

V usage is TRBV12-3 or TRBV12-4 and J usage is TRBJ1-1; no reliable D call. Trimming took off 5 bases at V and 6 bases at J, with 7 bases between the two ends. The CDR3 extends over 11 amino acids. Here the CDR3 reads CASSPLAEAFF. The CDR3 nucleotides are TGTGCCAGCAGTCCGTTGGCTGAAGCTTTCTTT.

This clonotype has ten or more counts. Written as DNA, the CDR3 is TGTGCCAGCAGCGTAGAAGTATCCTCTGGGGCCAACGTCCTGACTTTC. Residues: CASSVEVSSGANVLTF. The V call is TRBV9, the J call TRBJ2-6; D not resolved. The CDR3 extends over 16 amino acids. Germline CDR1 is SGDLS and CDR2 is YYNGEE. The V end lost 0 bases, the J end lost 0 bases, and 7 bases lay between the germline ends.